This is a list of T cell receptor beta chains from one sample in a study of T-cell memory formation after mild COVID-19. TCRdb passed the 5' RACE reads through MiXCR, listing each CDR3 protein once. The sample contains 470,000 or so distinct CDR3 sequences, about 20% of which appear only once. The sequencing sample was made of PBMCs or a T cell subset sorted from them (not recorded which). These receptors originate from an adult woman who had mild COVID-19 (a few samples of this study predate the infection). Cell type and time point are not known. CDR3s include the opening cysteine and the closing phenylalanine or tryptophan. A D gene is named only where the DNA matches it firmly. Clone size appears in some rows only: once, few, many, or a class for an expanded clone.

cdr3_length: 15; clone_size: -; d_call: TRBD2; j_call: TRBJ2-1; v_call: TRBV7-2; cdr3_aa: CASSPIAGSGDEQFF; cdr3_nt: TGTGCCAGCAGCCCGATAGCGGGATCGGGCGATGAGCAGTTCTTC
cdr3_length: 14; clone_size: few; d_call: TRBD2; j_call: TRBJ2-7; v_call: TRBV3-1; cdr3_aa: CASSQLAGSYEQYF; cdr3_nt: TGTGCCAGCAGCCAACTAGCGGGGTCCTACGAGCAGTACTTC
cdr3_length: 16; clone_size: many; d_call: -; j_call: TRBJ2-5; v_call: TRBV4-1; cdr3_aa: CASSPRVRGEGETQYF; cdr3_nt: TGCGCCAGCAGCCCTCGAGTTAGGGGGGAGGGGGAGACCCAGTACTTC
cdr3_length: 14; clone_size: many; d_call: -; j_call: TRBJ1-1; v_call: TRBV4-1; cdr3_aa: CASSQEGILTEAFF; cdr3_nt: TGCGCCAGCAGCCAAGAGGGGATTCTCACTGAAGCTTTCTTT
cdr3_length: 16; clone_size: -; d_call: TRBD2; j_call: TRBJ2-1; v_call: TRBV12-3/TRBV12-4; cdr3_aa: CASRSIAGEIYNEQFF; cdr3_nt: TGTGCCAGCCGCTCCATAGCGGGAGAGATCTACAATGAGCAGTTCTTC
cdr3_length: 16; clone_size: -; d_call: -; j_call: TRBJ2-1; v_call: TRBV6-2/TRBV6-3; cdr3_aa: CASSPQDFLGYNEQFF; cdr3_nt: TGTGCCAGCAGTCCGCAGGACTTCCTGGGCTACAATGAGCAGTTCTTC
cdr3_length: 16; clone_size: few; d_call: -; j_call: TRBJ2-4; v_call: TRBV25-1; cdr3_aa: CASSEGRGLAKNIQYF; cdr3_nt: TGTGCCAGCAGTGAGGGCAGGGGCCTAGCCAAAAACATTCAGTACTTC
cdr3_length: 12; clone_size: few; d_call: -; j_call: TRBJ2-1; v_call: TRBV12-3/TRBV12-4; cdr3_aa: CASSLDGGEQFF; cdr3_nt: TGTGCCAGCAGCCTGGATGGCGGTGAGCAGTTCTTC
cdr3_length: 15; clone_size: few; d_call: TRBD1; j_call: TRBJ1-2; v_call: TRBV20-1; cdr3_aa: CSALPPGQGVHGYTF; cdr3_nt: TGCAGTGCTCTCCCCCCCGGACAGGGGGTACATGGCTACACCTTC
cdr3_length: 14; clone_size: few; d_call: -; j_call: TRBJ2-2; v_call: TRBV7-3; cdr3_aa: CASSRLRNTGELFF; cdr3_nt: TGTGCCAGCAGCCGTTTAAGGAACACCGGGGAGCTGTTTTTT
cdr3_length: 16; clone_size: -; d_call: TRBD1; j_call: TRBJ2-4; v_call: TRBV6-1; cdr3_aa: CASSDALTGIKNIQYF; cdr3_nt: TGTGCCAGCAGTGATGCCCTGACAGGGATCAAAAACATTCAGTACTTC